These 27 T cell receptor beta chains share one sample of origin, sequenced in a study of blood T cells in healthy people across ages. Then a second PCR, running roughly 7 to 11 cycles, was carried out with a sample-barcoded 5' primer and a J-beta primer mix. TCRdb redid the calling of the 5' RACE reads with MiXCR, one entry per CDR3 protein. The data show hundreds of thousands of distinct CDR3 sequences, more than 45% seen once. Source material: blood. All receptors derive from a woman older than 75 in good health.

This chain uses TRBV10-3 with TRBJ2-3; unclear D gene. Germline V gives CDR1 ENHRY, CDR2 SYGVKD. The V end was cut by 6 bases, the J end by 6 bases, with 10 bases between. The CDR3 contains 12 residues. For the CDR3, the DNA is TGTGCCATCAGGGGTCGTAACGATACGCAGTATTTT. It codes for CAIRGRNDTQYF.

The chain is built from TRBV5-6 and TRBJ2-7; D is unclear. This CDR3 has 14 residues. V was cut by 0 bases and J by 0 bases, with 7 bases left in between. Germline lookup yields CDR1 SGHDT and CDR2 YYEEEE. Here the CDR3 reads CASSLDQNSYEQYF. The CDR3 bases are TGTGCCAGCAGCTTGGATCAGAACTCCTACGAGCAGTACTTC.

The chain joins TRBV29-1 to TRBJ2-1; D gene unclear. Per germline, CDR1 SQVTM and CDR2 ANQGSEA. V was pared by 7 bases and J by 3 bases, with 10 bases between. The CDR3 contains 12 residues. Written as DNA, the CDR3 is TGCAGCGCTCAGAGGAACTACAATGAGCAGTTCTTC. It codes for CSAQRNYNEQFF.

This clonotype was observed many times. The genes are TRBV10-3 and TRBJ1-5; a possible D gene is TRBD1 (5 bases). Trimming stripped 8 bases from V and 4 bases from J, with 12 bases between. Germline values: CDR1 ENHRY, CDR2 SYGVKD. The CDR3 contains 13 residues. CDR3: CAISDRSNQPQHF. In DNA, the CDR3 is TGTGCCATCTCAGACAGATCGAATCAGCCCCAGCATTTT.

This clonotype was seen many times. The genes are TRBV5-1 and TRBJ2-3, with D uncertain. Germline-derived CDR1 and CDR2 are SGHRS and YFSETQ. V was clipped by 4 bases and J by 1 base, with 10 bases between them. CDR3 length: 14 amino acids. The CDR3 here is CASSLVGRTDTQYF. In DNA, the CDR3 is TGCGCCAGCAGCCTAGTCGGCCGCACAGATACGCAGTATTTT.

With respect to this clonotype: Germline and junction disagree at one end, which may indicate a read error. The V call is TRBV18, the J call TRBJ2-3; weak D call: TRBD2 (6 bases). CDR3 length: 16 amino acids. Germline V gene lookup returns CDR1 KGHSH and CDR2 LQKENI. The CDR3 sequence: CASSPPGTPGAETQYF. The CDR3 bases are TGTGCCAGCTCACCACCGGGGACTCCTGGGGCAGAGACGCAGTATTTT. Full variable domain (rest looked up from reference TRBV18 and TRBJ2-3): NAGVMQNPRHLVRRRGQEARLRCSPMKGHSHVYWYRQLPEEGLKFMVYLQKENIIDESGMPKERFSAEFPKEGPSILRIQQVVRGDSAAYFCASSPPGTPGAETQYFGPGTRLTVL.

The chain recombines TRBV29-1 with TRBJ2-1, with TRBD2 identical over 14 bases. The better agreement between TRBJ2-7 and the DNA end casts doubt on the J call. This CDR3 comprises 16 residues. Germline-derived CDR1 and CDR2 are SQVTM and ANQGSEA. This CDR3 is CSVAAMGLAGVYEQYF. CDR3 in DNA: TGCAGCGTTGCGGCCATGGGACTAGCGGGAGTCTACGAGCAGTACTTC.

This clonotype appeared many times. The chain recombines TRBV24-1 with TRBJ1-1; possible D gene TRBD1, 6 bases. The CDR3 extends over 13 amino acids. Trimming removed 9 bases at V and 6 bases at J, with 16 bases between. In germline, CDR1 is KGHDR, CDR2 SFDVKD. This CDR3 is CATSREGVSEAFF. In nucleotides, the CDR3 is TGTGCCACCTCGAGGGAGGGGGTCTCTGAAGCTTTCTTT.

As to this clonotype: A read error may explain this, as a much larger clone is one base away. The gene calls are TRBV7-3 and TRBJ2-1, with D possibly TRBD2 on 6 matching bases. The CDR3 loop spans 14 amino acids. CDR1 is SGHTA, CDR2 FQGTGA, per germline. The V end was cut by 5 bases, the J end by 9 bases, with 17 bases between. CDR3: CASSVILRGTEQFF. The CDR3 DNA sequence: TGTGCCAGCAGCGTAATATTGCGGGGTACTGAGCAGTTCTTC.

This clonotype was counted ten times or more. The chain joins TRBV28 to TRBJ2-1; no firm D call. Trimming shortened V by 3 bases and J by 11 bases, and 8 bases separated the two germline ends. The CDR3 is made up of 11 amino acids. In germline, CDR1 is MDHEN, CDR2 SYDVKM. In DNA, the CDR3 is TGTGCCAGCAGTTTGGGTCTAAAGCAGTTCTTC. Translated, it gives CASSLGLKQFF.

The chain has TRBV16 and TRBJ2-5; D call uncertain. Gene TRBJ2-7 matches the end of the DNA better, so the J call may be wrong. The CDR3 contains 14 residues. Germline V gene data show CDR1 as KGHSY and CDR2 as FQNENV. CDR3 sequence reads: CASSQSVKGGEQYF. In DNA, the CDR3 is TGTGCCAGCAGCCAATCGGTGAAGGGCGGCGAGCAGTACTTC.

This clonotype was recorded a few times. V is TRBV5-1 and J is TRBJ2-5, with D perhaps matching TRBD1 (5 bases). Trimming took off 3 bases at V and 11 bases at J, with 23 bases between the two ends. Per the germline V gene, CDR1 is SGHRS and CDR2 is YFSETQ. The CDR3 spans 15 residues. CDR3 sequence: CASSSDRSYYNEQYF. The CDR3 nucleotides read TGCGCCAGCAGCTCCGACAGAAGTTATTACAATGAGCAGTACTTC.

The rearrangement links TRBV5-1 to TRBJ2-7; a weak D match, TRBD2 (5 bases). This CDR3 is built from 15 residues. CDR1 and CDR2 from the germline V gene are SGHRS and YFSETQ. Trimming stripped 0 bases from V and 1 base from J, with 11 bases between. The DNA for the CDR3 is TGCGCCAGCAGCTTGGCCGGGGTCAATTCCTACGAGCAGTACTTC. Residues: CASSLAGVNSYEQYF. The full variable domain, rest sourced from reference TRBV5-1 and TRBJ2-7, is KAGVTQTPRYLIKTRGQQVTLSCSPISGHRSVSWYQQTPGQGLQFLFEYFSETQRNKGNFPGRFSGRQFSNSRSEMNVSTLELGDSALYLCASSLAGVNSYEQYFGPGTRLTVT.

This clonotype appeared a single time. The chain recombines TRBV5-1 with TRBJ2-1; TRBD1 might be the D (5 bases). Trimming shortened V by 0 bases and J by 7 bases, and 14 bases separated the two germline ends. CDR3 length: 15 amino acids. In germline, CDR1 is SGHRS, CDR2 YFSETQ. This chain's CDR3 is CASSLGGRVKNEQFF. DNA of the CDR3: TGCGCCAGCAGCTTGGGTGGCAGGGTGAAGAATGAGCAGTTCTTC. Combining the CDR3 with reference TRBV5-1 and TRBJ2-1 gives the whole variable domain KAGVTQTPRYLIKTRGQQVTLSCSPISGHRSVSWYQQTPGQGLQFLFEYFSETQRNKGNFPGRFSGRQFSNSRSEMNVSTLELGDSALYLCASSLGGRVKNEQFFGPGTRLTVL.

As regards this clonotype: A much larger clone sits a single nucleotide away, making a read error possible. The V call is TRBV7-9, the J call TRBJ2-1; possible D gene TRBD1, 7 bases. The DNA end is more similar to TRBJ2-7, so the J call may be wrong. Germline V gene lookup returns CDR1 SEHNR and CDR2 FQNEAQ (reference sequence). The length of the CDR3 is 14 residues. The CDR3 DNA follows: TGTGCCAGCAGGGCGGGACAGAGTAACGACGAGCAGTACTTC. Protein product: CASRAGQSNDEQYF.

This clonotype was observed many times. V gene TRBV20-1 combines with J gene TRBJ2-5; 8 bases agree with TRBD2. Looked up from germline, CDR1 is DFQATT and CDR2 is SNEGSKA (reference sequence). The CDR3 loop spans 12 amino acids. V dropped 2 bases and J dropped 4; count of bases not matched to a gene: 0. CDR3 sequence: CSARREGETQYF. In DNA form, the CDR3 reads TGCAGTGCTAGACGGGAGGGAGAGACCCAGTACTTC.

In the case of this clonotype: This may stem from a read error, because a much larger clone lies one nucleotide away. The chain couples TRBV2 to TRBJ2-1, with D hard to call. TRBJ2-7 explains the end of the DNA better; the J call may be wrong. The CDR3 contains 15 residues. Per the germline V gene, CDR1 is SNHLY and CDR2 is FYNNEI. The CDR3 DNA reads as TGTGCCAGCGGTTTGGCTGAGAGCTCCTACAATGAGCAGTACTTC. This sequence encodes CASGLAESSYNEQYF.

The chain recombines TRBV2 with TRBJ2-1; D remains unclear. In germline, CDR1 is SNHLY, CDR2 FYNNEI. This CDR3 is 11 amino acids long. Trimming removed 6 bases from V and 5 bases from J, with 5 bases in between. The DNA of the CDR3 is TGTGCCAGCAGGCAACACAATGAGCAGTTCTTC. It encodes CASRQHNEQFF.

In nucleotides, the CDR3 is TGTGCCAGCAGTTTATTCTCGAATGACTATGGCTACACCTTC. This translates into CASSLFSNDYGYTF. The V call is TRBV27, the J call TRBJ1-2; D is uncertain. CDR3 length equals 14 residues. The V gene's germline CDR1 is MNHEY and CDR2 SMNVEV (reference sequence). V lost 1 base to trimming and J lost 3 bases, with 9 bases between them.

The chain recombines TRBV4-3 with TRBJ1-6; no definite D call. Germline-derived CDR1 and CDR2 are LGHNA and YSLEER. Trimming removed 0 bases from V and 3 bases from J, with 9 bases in between. The CDR3 has 16 amino acids. For the CDR3, the DNA is TGCGCCAGCAGCCAAGATCAGGCGGTCTATAATTCACCCCTCCACTTT. Amino acids: CASSQDQAVYNSPLHF.

V gene TRBV7-3 combines with J gene TRBJ2-1, with D possibly being TRBD2 (7 bases). This CDR3 spans 15 amino acids. The germline CDR1 and CDR2 sequences are SGHTA and FQGTGA. Trimming took 2 bases from V and 7 from J, leaving 15 bases between them. The CDR3 DNA reads TGTGCCAGCAGCTTAGGGGGGGCATTGGAAAATGAGCAGTTCTTC. Translation gives CASSLGGALENEQFF. The whole variable domain, remainder taken from reference TRBV7-3 and TRBJ2-1, is GAGVSQTPSNKVTEKGKYVELRCDPISGHTALYWYRQSLGQGPEFLIYFQGTGAADDSGLPNDRFFAVRPEGSVSTLKIQRTERGDSAVYLCASSLGGALENEQFFGPGTRLTVL.

In this sample, this clonotype turned up once. This likely comes from a read error, as the CDR3 has no conserved phenylalanine or tryptophan at its end. The rearrangement links TRBV6-1 to TRBJ1-2; D gene uncertain. The CDR3 consists of 10 residues. From germline, CDR1 is MNHNS and CDR2 SASEGT. V was trimmed by 6 bases and J by 6 bases, leaving 5 bases between them. The CDR3 reads CASRGNGYTL. The CDR3 DNA follows: TGTGCCAGCAGAGGGAATGGCTACACCTTA.

Comments on this clonotype: This clone may be a read error of a much larger clone one base away. V usage is TRBV5-1 and J usage is TRBJ2-1; a possible D gene is TRBD1 (6 bases). From germline, CDR1 is SGHRS and CDR2 YFSETQ. V lost 2 bases to trimming and J lost 12 bases, with 21 bases between them. This CDR3 spans 15 amino acids. CDR3 region: CASSFSTGYFDGQFF. DNA of the CDR3: TGCGCCAGCAGCTTCTCTACAGGGTATTTCGATGGGCAGTTCTTC.

There are a few counts of this clonotype. The rearrangement joins TRBV9 to TRBJ2-5; D unresolved. CDR1 is SGDLS and CDR2 is YYNGEE in the germline V gene. This CDR3 has 13 residues. V dropped 0 bases and J dropped 7 bases, with 10 bases sitting between them. The CDR3 nucleotides are TGTGCCAGCAGCGTAGATTTGGGTGGGACCCAGTACTTC. Its translation: CASSVDLGGTQYF.

The sample holds many counts of this clonotype. The genes are TRBV29-1 and TRBJ2-7, with unresolved D. This CDR3 is built from 13 residues. Germline CDR1 SQVTM, CDR2 ANQGSEA. Trimming took 7 bases from V and 0 from J, leaving 13 bases between them. The CDR3 DNA reads TGCAGCGCTGGATTCTCGGCCTCCTACGAGCAGTACTTC. Translating it yields CSAGFSASYEQYF.

Many counts were recorded for this clonotype. J is TRBJ1-4 and V is TRBV27, with a tentative D call TRBD1 (6 bases). CDR1 and CDR2 (germline): MNHEY, SMNVEV (reference sequence). Between the trimmed V and J ends, which lost 6 bases and 8 bases, there was a span of 13 bases. CDR3 size: 13 residues. The CDR3 loop is CASRSGGREKLFF. DNA of the CDR3: TGTGCCAGCAGGTCGGGGGGCCGGGAAAAACTGTTTTTT.

In its sample, this clonotype was seen a few times. The V gene is TRBV6-6, the J gene TRBJ2-7; D not certain. The DNA end is a closer match to TRBJ2-5, so the J assignment may be wrong. This CDR3 has 11 amino acids. Germline assignment: CDR1 MNHNY and CDR2 SVGAGI (reference sequence). The CDR3 region has the DNA TGTGCCAGCAGTGACCGTTGGACCCAGTACTTC. This codes for CASSDRWTQYF.